The rows below give T cell receptor beta chains drawn from one sample of a study of shared clonotypes between healthy human individuals. Using immunoSEQ multiplex PCR, the repertoire was profiled, and TCRdb retains in-frame clones only, with some absent. Among some 300,000 clones listed, around 67% were seen once. Specimen: memory CD4+ T cells sorted from blood. The receptors originated from a man aged 25-45 years in good health. The CDR3 runs from the conserved cysteine through the conserved F or W. Fields, in order: J gene, D gene, V gene, clone size, CDR3 protein, CDR3 DNA. A D gene is named only where the DNA matches it firmly. Part of the rows lack a size; the others show once, few, many or a class for expanded clones.

j_gene: TRBJ1-1
d_gene: TRBD1
v_gene: TRBV5-4
abundance: NA
CDR3aa: CASSWDREADAFF
CDR3nt: TGTGCCAGCAGCTGGGACAGGGAAGCTGATGCTTTCTTT

j_gene: TRBJ1-5
d_gene: NA
v_gene: TRBV2
abundance: few
CDR3aa: CASSEWGGFSNQPQHF
CDR3nt: TGTGCCAGCAGTGAATGGGGGGGATTCAGCAATCAGCCCCAGCATTTT

j_gene: TRBJ2-5
d_gene: NA
v_gene: TRBV7-6
abundance: once
CDR3aa: CASSPQGKTQYF
CDR3nt: TGTGCCAGCAGCCCACAGGGAAAGACCCAGTACTTC

j_gene: TRBJ2-3
d_gene: NA
v_gene: TRBV29-1
abundance: NA
CDR3aa: CSVTVTSTDTQYF
CDR3nt: TGCAGCGTAACGGTAACTAGCACAGATACGCAGTATTTT

j_gene: TRBJ1-5
d_gene: NA
v_gene: TRBV30
abundance: few
CDR3aa: CAWSQETGRSNQPQHF
CDR3nt: TGTGCCTGGAGTCAGGAGACGGGGCGGAGCAATCAGCCCCAGCATTTT

j_gene: TRBJ2-3
d_gene: TRBD1
v_gene: TRBV27
abundance: NA
CDR3aa: CASSLGQSRTDTQYF
CDR3nt: TGTGCCAGCAGTTTGGGACAGTCGCGCACAGATACGCAGTATTTT

j_gene: TRBJ2-1
d_gene: TRBD1
v_gene: TRBV29-1
abundance: many
CDR3aa: CSVGQGGYNEQFF
CDR3nt: TGCAGCGTGGGACAGGGTGGCTACAATGAGCAGTTCTTC

j_gene: TRBJ2-3
d_gene: NA
v_gene: TRBV5-1
abundance: NA
CDR3aa: CASRPGPGDTQYF
CDR3nt: TGCGCCAGCAGGCCTGGCCCTGGGGATACGCAGTATTTT

j_gene: TRBJ2-5
d_gene: NA
v_gene: TRBV6-5
abundance: NA
CDR3aa: CATAGGSLQETQYF
CDR3nt: TGTGCCACTGCAGGAGGGTCGCTCCAAGAGACCCAGTACTTC

j_gene: TRBJ2-6
d_gene: NA
v_gene: TRBV13
abundance: NA
CDR3aa: CASSREGAGANVLTF
CDR3nt: TGTGCCAGCAGCCGGGAAGGGGCTGGGGCCAACGTCCTGACTTTC

j_gene: TRBJ2-5
d_gene: NA
v_gene: TRBV5-6
abundance: NA
CDR3aa: CASSLTSMLETQYF
CDR3nt: TGTGCCAGCAGCTTAACTAGCATGTTAGAGACCCAGTACTTC

j_gene: TRBJ1-3
d_gene: NA
v_gene: TRBV6-1
abundance: NA
CDR3aa: CASSPSGRDTIYF
CDR3nt: TGTGCCAGCAGCCCCTCGGGTAGGGACACCATATATTTT

j_gene: TRBJ2-3
d_gene: TRBD2
v_gene: TRBV28
abundance: NA
CDR3aa: CASKMVGLAGGGADTQYF
CDR3nt: TGTGCCAGCAAAATGGTCGGACTAGCGGGAGGGGGGGCAGATACGCAGTATTTT